The next 29 T cell receptor beta chains were all read from a single sample in a study of neoadjuvant anti-PD-1 for oral cavity cancer. Profiled with immunoSEQ multiplex PCR; TCRdb holds only in-frame clones, not every one. Here the sample spans about 14,000 clones, about 70% being singletons. The material was PBMCs, obtained before nivolumab (anti-PD-1) treatment. Every receptor here comes from a person between 40 and 85 years old with oral cavity squamous cell carcinoma.

The chain combines TRBV30 with TRBJ1-2; D ambiguous. Germline CDR1 GTSNPN, CDR2 SVGIG (reference sequence). The ends were cut back, 3 bases at V and 4 bases at J, with 18 bases in the middle. The length of the CDR3 is 15 residues. In nucleotides, the CDR3 is TGTGCCTGGAGCCACCGGGTCCAAGGAGGCTATGGCTACACCTTC. Amino acids: CAWSHRVQGGYGYTF.

The rearrangement joins TRBV5-1 to TRBJ1-2, with 7 bases identical to TRBD1. The CDR3 is 14 residues long. Unmatched junction bases numbered 9, after V lost 6 bases and J lost 4 bases. Germline V gene sequence: CDR1 SGHRS, CDR2 YFSETQ. The CDR3 DNA follows: TGCGCCAGCACCTCGGGACAGACTCCCTATGGCTACACCTTC. Residues: CASTSGQTPYGYTF.

The V call is TRBV6-5, the J call TRBJ2-5, with 9 bases matching TRBD1. This CDR3 is built from 14 residues. Germline V gives CDR1 MNHEY, CDR2 SVGAGI. Trimming took 6 bases from V and 3 from J; bases not matched to a gene: 5. DNA for the CDR3: TGTGCCAGCAGAGGGACAGGGTGGGAAGAGACCCAGTACTTC. This sequence encodes CASRGTGWEETQYF.

Here the CDR3 DNA reads TGTGCCAGCAGTTATTCCGGGACAGCGAACACTGAAGCTTTCTTT. This translates into CASSYSGTANTEAFF. The chain couples TRBV6-5 to TRBJ1-1; 7 positions match TRBD1. V was clipped by 3 bases and J by 1 base; unmatched bases: 5. CDR3 size: 15 residues. Germline loops: CDR1 MNHEY, CDR2 SVGAGI.

The V gene is TRBV6-6, the J gene TRBJ2-5; 10 bases map to TRBD2. The CDR3 totals 15 residues. J lost 2 bases, V lost 5 bases, and 5 bases had no gene match. Germline V gives CDR1 MNHNY, CDR2 SVGAGI (reference sequence). The CDR3 nucleotides are TGTGCCAGCAGTGGTGTAGCGGGGGGACAAGAGACCCAGTACTTC. It is translated as CASSGVAGGQETQYF.

The chain recombines TRBV19 with TRBJ1-5, with D hard to call. The germline V gene encodes CDR1 LNHDA and CDR2 SQIVND (reference sequence). V was shortened by 4 bases and J by 5 bases, with 9 bases between the two germline ends. The CDR3 covers 13 residues. Written as DNA, the CDR3 is TGTGCCAGTAGTAGAGGATCGGATCAGCCCCAGCATTTT. Its protein product is CASSRGSDQPQHF.

This clone came up a few times. The chain couples TRBV29-1 to TRBJ2-7, with D possibly TRBD1 on 6 matching bases. CDR1 and CDR2 (germline): SQVTM, ANQGSEA. V lost 4 bases, J lost 6 bases, and 10 bases lay in between. The CDR3 sequence is 11 residues long. CDR3: CSVAQGSEQYF. The CDR3 bases are TGCAGCGTTGCACAGGGAAGCGAGCAGTACTTC.

The chain joins TRBV27 to TRBJ2-2; no firm D call. CDR1 MNHEY and CDR2 SMNVEV come from the germline V gene (reference sequence). Trimming took off 3 bases at V and 6 bases at J, with 8 bases between the two ends. The CDR3 is made up of 13 amino acids. Written as DNA, the CDR3 is TGTGCCAGCAGTTTTCAACTCTCCGGGGAGCTGTTTTTT. This translates into CASSFQLSGELFF.

J is TRBJ2-7 and V is TRBV13; D unclear. CDR1 and CDR2 from the germline V gene are PRHDT and FYEKMQ (reference sequence). V was trimmed by 0 bases and J by 1 base, leaving 4 bases between them. The CDR3 consists of 13 residues. CDR3 sequence (DNA): TGTGCCAGCAGCTTAGGGCCATCCTACGAGCAGTACTTC. The encoded protein is CASSLGPSYEQYF.

In this sample, this clone turned up once. V gene TRBV30 combines with J gene TRBJ1-4; possibly TRBD1 for D (5 bases). Trimming stripped 1 base from V and 8 bases from J, with 11 bases between. Germline V CDR1 and CDR2: GTSNPN, SVGIG (reference sequence). The CDR3 length is 13 residues. The CDR3 loop reads CAWSGQPREKLFF. The CDR3 DNA sequence: TGTGCCTGGAGTGGACAGCCTAGGGAAAAACTGTTTTTT.

CDR3 sequence reads: CASRMGPGPGNTIYF. CDR3 DNA sequence: TGTGCCAGCAGAATGGGCCCCGGACCTGGAAACACCATATATTTT. The chain has TRBV5-6 and TRBJ1-3; D not resolved. Germline CDR1 SGHDT, CDR2 YYEEEE. The length of the CDR3 is 15 residues. V shed 5 bases and J shed 2 bases, with 14 bases lying between them.

The chain combines TRBV6-6 with TRBJ2-7; TRBD1 matches at 11 bases. CDR3 length: 16 residues. V dropped 6 bases and J dropped 5; count of bases not matched to a gene: 12. CDR1 MNHNY and CDR2 SVGAGI come from the germline V gene (reference sequence). For the CDR3, the DNA is TGTGCCAGCAGAAGACGTCCAGGACAGGGGGCTCACGAGCAGTACTTC. As protein: CASRRRPGQGAHEQYF.

The V and J genes are TRBV5-1 and TRBJ2-1; 10 nucleotides agree with TRBD2. The CDR3 runs 15 residues. Per germline, CDR1 SGHRS and CDR2 YFSETQ. After removal of 6 bases from V and 4 bases from J, the junction contained 7 bases not matched to a gene. This CDR3 is CASKKKTSGYNEQFF. The CDR3 bases are TGCGCCAGCAAAAAAAAGACTAGCGGGTACAATGAGCAGTTCTTC.

In nucleotides, the CDR3 is TGTGCCAGCAGTTACATGAGGGGAACTGAAGCTTTCTTT. It translates to CASSYMRGTEAFF. The rearrangement joins TRBV6-5 to TRBJ1-1, with a possible D match to TRBD1 (5 bases). Germline assignment: CDR1 MNHEY and CDR2 SVGAGI. The ends were cut back, 2 bases at V and 5 bases at J, with 9 bases in the middle. The CDR3 runs 13 residues.

This clone occurred a few times. The chain employs TRBV7-2 and TRBJ1-1; a weak D match, TRBD1 (6 bases). Trimming stripped 0 bases from V and 1 base from J, with 6 bases between. The germline CDR1 and CDR2 sequences are SGHTA and FQGNSA. This CDR3 comprises 14 residues. Here the CDR3 DNA reads TGTGCCAGCAGCTTAGCAGGGGGGAACACTGAAGCTTTCTTT. This gives the protein CASSLAGGNTEAFF.

The chain uses TRBV2 and TRBJ2-6, with D perhaps matching TRBD2 (6 bases). Trimming removed 6 bases from V and 4 bases from J, with 16 bases in between. The CDR3 has 16 residues. Looked up from germline, CDR1 is SNHLY and CDR2 is FYNNEI. The chain's CDR3 is CASRGGPLTGANVLTF. Here the CDR3 DNA reads TGTGCCAGCAGGGGGGGACCTCTGACCGGGGCCAACGTCCTGACTTTC.

This clone was recorded a few times. The rearrangement links TRBV6-5 to TRBJ1-5, with a tentative D call TRBD1 (5 bases). CDR1 MNHEY and CDR2 SVGAGI come from the germline V gene. The CDR3 contains 16 residues. The ends were cut back, 0 bases at V and 7 bases at J, with 16 bases in the middle. DNA of the CDR3: TGTGCCAGCAGTTACTCGTCCAGGGTCGTACGCCAGCCCCAGCATTTT. Translated, it gives CASSYSSRVVRQPQHF.

The genes are TRBV2 and TRBJ1-4; possibly TRBD1 for D (5 bases). Germline V gene lookup returns CDR1 SNHLY and CDR2 FYNNEI. The CDR3 extends over 13 amino acids. The germline V and J ends were trimmed by 6 bases and 4 bases, with 9 bases remaining between them. Here the CDR3 reads CASRGRGNEKLFF. CDR3 DNA sequence: TGTGCCAGCAGGGGGCGGGGTAATGAAAAACTGTTTTTT.

This clone occurred a few times. The rearrangement links TRBV28 to TRBJ2-1; 9 nucleotides agree with TRBD2. CDR1 is MDHEN, CDR2 SYDVKM, per germline. CDR3 length: 14 residues. Trimming cost V 7 bases and J 2 bases; bases outside gene matches: 3. CDR3 residues: CASTAGGPYNEQFF. CDR3 sequence (DNA): TGTGCCAGCACTGCGGGAGGGCCCTACAATGAGCAGTTCTTC.

The rearrangement joins TRBV7-9 to TRBJ1-1; D is undetermined. There are 13 residues in the CDR3. Germline CDR1 is SEHNR and CDR2 is FQNEAQ (reference sequence). Trimming left V 5 bases short and J 0 bases short, with 7 bases between. The CDR3 spells CASSTEMNTEAFF. The CDR3 DNA reads TGTGCCAGCAGCACCGAAATGAACACTGAAGCTTTCTTT.

The rearrangement uses TRBV7-9 and TRBJ1-1; 11 nucleotides match TRBD1. Trimming cost V 6 bases and J 0 bases; bases outside gene matches: 9. The CDR3 has 17 residues. CDR1 SEHNR and CDR2 FQNEAQ come from the germline V gene (reference sequence). CDR3 protein: CASRTRTGGTLNTEAFF. As DNA, the CDR3 is TGTGCCAGCAGGACTAGGACAGGGGGCACCCTGAACACTGAAGCTTTCTTT. The full variable domain, completed using reference TRBV7-9 and TRBJ1-1, is DTGVSQNPRHKITKRGQNVTFRCDPISEHNRLYWYRQTLGQGPEFLTYFQNEAQLEKSRLLSDRFSAERPKGSFSTLEIQRTEQGDSAMYLCASRTRTGGTLNTEAFFGQGTRLTVV.

This clone was picked up a small number of times. The V and J genes are TRBV6-1 and TRBJ1-2; D ambiguous. V lost 6 bases to trimming and J lost 8 bases, with 16 bases between them. CDR1 and CDR2 from the germline V gene are MNHNS and SASEGT. The CDR3 length is 13 residues. The CDR3 region is CASRASNGEGYTF. CDR3 coding DNA: TGTGCCAGCAGGGCTTCTAACGGGGAGGGCTACACCTTC.

This chain connects TRBV5-1 to TRBJ2-3; 9 bases match TRBD1. Looked up from germline, CDR1 is SGHRS and CDR2 is YFSETQ. The ends lost 4 bases at V and 7 bases at J; junction bases unmatched: 13. This CDR3 has 16 residues. CDR3 DNA: TGCGCCAGCAGCGTAGACGGACAGGGGATTGGGAATACGCAGTATTTT. This sequence encodes CASSVDGQGIGNTQYF. The variable domain in full, with the rest retrieved from reference TRBV5-1 and TRBJ2-3, is KAGVTQTPRYLIKTRGQQVTLSCSPISGHRSVSWYQQTPGQGLQFLFEYFSETQRNKGNFPGRFSGRQFSNSRSEMNVSTLELGDSALYLCASSVDGQGIGNTQYFGPGTRLTVL.

This clone was detected only once. The J gene is TRBJ1-3, the V gene TRBV7-8; a possible D gene is TRBD1 (5 bases). The V gene's germline CDR1 is SGHVS and CDR2 FQNEAQ. The CDR3 extends over 13 amino acids. V was clipped by 4 bases and J by 8 bases, with 12 bases between them. The CDR3 loop reads CASSSQGGDTIYF. The CDR3 DNA follows: TGTGCCAGCAGCTCTCAGGGTGGGGACACCATATATTTT.

The chain is built from TRBV19 and TRBJ1-1; weak D call: TRBD1 (6 bases). CDR1 and CDR2 (germline): LNHDA, SQIVND (reference sequence). Trimming cost V 6 bases and J 3 bases, with 20 bases left between them. There are 16 residues in the CDR3. The CDR3 region is CASSLTGRGGHTEAFF. The CDR3 nucleotides are TGTGCCAGTAGCCTCACGGGGAGGGGGGGGCACACTGAAGCTTTCTTT.

This chain links TRBV5-1 with TRBJ2-3; a weak D match, TRBD2 (5 bases). Germline values: CDR1 SGHRS, CDR2 YFSETQ. This CDR3 region has 15 residues. The V end was cut by 0 bases, the J end by 7 bases, with 15 bases between. Here the CDR3 reads CASSLAGGESNTQYF. In DNA, the CDR3 is TGCGCCAGCAGCTTGGCAGGAGGTGAATCAAATACGCAGTATTTT.

This clone was observed a handful of times. The gene calls are TRBV4-1 and TRBJ1-6; TRBD1 aligns across 7 bases. V gave up 4 bases and J gave up 7 bases; unmatched junction bases: 4. The CDR3 spans 14 residues. CDR1 is MGHRA and CDR2 is YSYEKL in the germline V gene. The CDR3 DNA reads TGCGCCAGCAGCCGAGGGACAGTCAATTCACCCCTCCACTTT. Amino acid sequence: CASSRGTVNSPLHF.

The chain links TRBV30 to TRBJ1-1, with TRBD1 matching over 7 bases. Germline V CDR1 and CDR2: GTSNPN, SVGIG (reference sequence). There are 14 residues in the CDR3. V lost 3 bases, J lost 0 bases, and 4 bases stayed unmatched. As DNA, the CDR3 is TGTGCCTGGAGAGCCAGGGGGATGAACACTGAAGCTTTCTTT. This sequence encodes CAWRARGMNTEAFF. Combining the CDR3 with reference TRBV30 and TRBJ1-1 gives the whole variable domain SQTIHQWPATLVQPVGSPLSLECTVEGTSNPNLYWYRQAAGRGLQLLFYSVGIGQISSEVPQNLSASRPQDRQFILSSKKLLLSDSGFYLCAWRARGMNTEAFFGQGTRLTVV.

This sequence joins TRBV28 and TRBJ2-2, with TRBD2 identical over 7 bases. The CDR3 loop spans 15 amino acids. The V and J ends lost 2 bases and 5 bases, in that order; junction bases with no gene match: 5. Germline V gives CDR1 MDHEN, CDR2 SYDVKM. In DNA, the CDR3 is TGTGCCAGCAGTTTACGGCAGGGAGGGACCGGGGAGCTGTTTTTT. The encoded protein is CASSLRQGGTGELFF.